One and the same sample provided the 9 T cell receptor beta chains below, sequenced in a study of identifying expanded T cells in peripheral blood. TCRdb keeps only in-frame clones here, not all; method: immunoSEQ multiplex PCR. The sample consists of 90,000 to 100,000 clones, 88% of them appearing once. The sequencing input was blood. These receptors all stem from a person between 18 and 70 years old in good health.

This chain connects TRBV15 to TRBJ2-1, with no clear D. Germline CDR1 LNHNV, CDR2 YYDKDF (reference sequence). The CDR3 is made up of 14 amino acids. V dropped 8 bases and J dropped 7 bases, with 18 bases sitting between them. The DNA of the CDR3 is TGTGCCACCGCTCCTCGGGTCTCCGGGAATGAGCAGTTCTTC. This gives the protein CATAPRVSGNEQFF. The whole variable domain, filled in from reference TRBV15 and TRBJ2-1, reads DAMVIQNPRYQVTQFGKPVTLSCSQTLNHNVMYWYQQKSSQAPKLLFHYYDKDFNNEADTPDNFQSRRPNTSFCFLDIRSPGLGDTAMYLCATAPRVSGNEQFFGPGTRLTVL.

This clone was detected only once. The chain has TRBV10-2 and TRBJ2-1, with 8 bases matching TRBD2. With V trimmed by 10 bases and J by 2 bases, 7 bases remained unmatched. CDR1 is WSHSY, CDR2 SAAADI, per germline. The CDR3 covers 14 residues. The CDR3 DNA is TGCGCCACCTCACCGGGGGGGCCCTACAATGAGCAGTTCTTC. It specifies CATSPGGPYNEQFF.

The chain uses TRBV7-9 and TRBJ2-1; D is uncertain. V gave up 1 base and J gave up 10 bases, with 8 bases separating them. Germline V gene lookup returns CDR1 SEHNR and CDR2 FQNEAQ (reference sequence). The CDR3 extends over 12 amino acids. Here the CDR3 DNA reads TGTGCCAGCAGCTTAGTCTCTTCCGAGCAGTTCTTC. Translating gives CASSLVSSEQFF.

The chain links TRBV13 to TRBJ1-2; D remains unclear. Germline values: CDR1 PRHDT, CDR2 FYEKMQ (reference sequence). The CDR3 is 16 residues long. The V gene lost 3 bases and the J gene lost 0 bases, with 14 bases spanning the gap. In nucleotides, the CDR3 is TGTGCCAGCAGCTTCGCTACAGCGACTCCTAACTATGGCTACACCTTC. It yields the protein CASSFATATPNYGYTF.

The chain couples TRBV6-5 to TRBJ1-5; maybe TRBD1 (5 bases). The V end lost 2 bases, the J end lost 0 bases, and 5 bases lay between the germline ends. The CDR3 sequence is 14 residues long. The germline CDR1 and CDR2 sequences are MNHEY and SVGAGI. CDR3 region: CASSYRGSNQPQHF. CDR3 nucleotides: TGTGCCAGCAGTTACAGGGGTAGCAATCAGCCCCAGCATTTT.

The chain couples TRBV6-5 to TRBJ1-1, with D perhaps matching TRBD1 (6 bases). V lost 7 bases and J 3 bases, leaving 15 bases between the germline ends. The CDR3 totals 14 residues. Germline loops: CDR1 MNHEY, CDR2 SVGAGI. CDR3 sequence reads: CASTPGASDTEAFF. The CDR3 region has the DNA TGTGCCAGCACCCCGGGGGCCAGTGACACTGAAGCTTTCTTT.

This sequence joins TRBV4-2 and TRBJ1-3; no definite D call. The V gene lost 4 bases and the J gene lost 0 bases, with 19 bases spanning the gap. Looked up from germline, CDR1 is LGHNA and CDR2 is YNFKEQ. The length of the CDR3 is 18 residues. In nucleotides, the CDR3 is TGTGCCAGCAGCCGCGCGGGCATAATAAGGGACTCTGGAAACACCATATATTTT. This translates into CASSRAGIIRDSGNTIYF.

The chain links TRBV5-6 to TRBJ2-5; the match to TRBD2 covers 11 bases. The CDR3 sequence is 17 residues long. Germline V gene sequence: CDR1 SGHDT, CDR2 YYEEEE. J gave up 5 bases and V 2 bases, and 11 bases lay outside the gene matches. In DNA, the CDR3 is TGTGCCAGCAGCTTTAGTGTAGCGGGAGGGCTGAGGGAGACCCAGTACTTC. Its protein product is CASSFSVAGGLRETQYF.

V is TRBV9 and J is TRBJ2-1; 14 bases are shared with TRBD2. The V and J ends lost 3 bases and 7 bases, in that order; junction bases with no gene match: 6. Germline assignment: CDR1 SGDLS and CDR2 YYNGEE. The CDR3 is made up of 16 amino acids. CDR3 nucleotide sequence: TGTGCCAGCAGCGCCAGACTAGCGGGAGGGGCAAATGAGCAGTTCTTC. Amino acids: CASSARLAGGANEQFF.